The present TCR beta chain was sequenced within a study of T cell responses to AZD1222 COVID-19 vaccine (dated by TCRdb to about 2021). A note on the overall study: Because spike-specific TCR depth and breadth did not differ between the two schedules, AZD1222 recipients who got a second dose at roughly 4 weeks were pooled with those who got a second dose at roughly 12 weeks. Trial participants were enrolled by age into 18-55, 56-69 and 70-plus year subgroups, with around 150, 28 and 57 TCR-sequenced participants respectively. A total of roughly 240 trial participants underwent TCR sequencing, of whom around 200 received two doses of AZD1222 and about 26 received two doses of the MenACWY control vaccine.

Broad study findings and their caveats: Spike-specific TCR breadth and depth rose significantly after two AZD1222 doses compared with day 0 and with MenACWY recipients. Because no day 14 peak-response samples were available, the repertoires could be characterized only after the peak T cell response. The whole spike protein was spanned by vaccine-associated CD4 TCRs, and dominant responses were seen in regions 160-218 and 743-854. Epitopes outside the regions mutated in the B.1.351 and B.1.1.7 variants were reportedly recognized by nearly half of the unique spike-specific TCRs. In the small 56-69-year group, the increase in depth fell short of significance, most likely because of low power. Conclusions about previously exposed vaccinees are limited, since just five to seven AZD1222 recipients were seropositive for SARS-CoV-2 at baseline. Most participants were white British and females outnumbered males, and the authors suggested that clonal diversity may have been underestimated.

The CDR3 regions of human TCRbeta chains were analyzed by immunosequencing. The study's own analysis went as follows. Repertoire TCRs were matched against a reference library of SARS-CoV-2-specific TCRs generated with the MIRA antigen-specificity platform. Breadth was defined as the fraction of unique TCRs that were SARS-CoV-2-associated. Depth was defined as the fraction of total T cells that were SARS-CoV-2-associated. Using the MIRA data, each spike-specific TCR was mapped to the spike region that the TCR reacts to and placed in a CD4 or CD8 class. Log10-transformed breadth and depth values were compared by one-way ANOVA with Sidak's multiple comparisons tests. TCRdb took over this immuneACCESS table, retaining in-frame rearrangements with V and J assigned. Such tables are incomplete; in checked studies, under half of the missing clones stem from an unresolved V gene, and the remainder is unexplained. V, J and clone size derive from that table, while D and trimming were established from the DNA sequence. The sample table lists over 150,000 clones, 80% to 95% of them with a count of one. The ten largest account for 1.6% of the sample.

The time point label, read with the paper, signifies: baseline before first vaccination. Vaccinee samples came from UK trials COV001 and COV002, including a single-blind randomized controlled phase 2/3 trial of AZD1222 (ChAdOx1 nCoV-19) in healthy adults. For TCRbeta chain sequencing, PBMC samples were collected from trial participants at day 0 and at day 28 after the second dose. Concerning this clone: Which antigen it targets is not known. Per-nucleotide qualities are absent, and no much larger clonotype sits a single base away.

From its cysteine to its phenylalanine, the CDR3 spans 15 amino acids. Solely the CDR3 DNA is kept, with 45 bases framed from the first base. Compared with germline, V lacks 5 bases and J lacks 6 bases; bases without a gene match: 13. CDR1 SEHNR and CDR2 FQNEAQ were looked up in the germline V gene (reference sequence). This chain is built from TRBV7-9 and TRBJ2-7; the junction holds 7 bases that match TRBD1. The TCR comes from an adult in good health. The source was peripheral blood, collected on day 0 of AZD1222 vaccination. The DNA sequence is as follows: TGTGCCAGCAGCCCTCACGGACAGGTATCGGGCGAGCAGTACTTC. This translates into CASSPHGQVSGEQYF.